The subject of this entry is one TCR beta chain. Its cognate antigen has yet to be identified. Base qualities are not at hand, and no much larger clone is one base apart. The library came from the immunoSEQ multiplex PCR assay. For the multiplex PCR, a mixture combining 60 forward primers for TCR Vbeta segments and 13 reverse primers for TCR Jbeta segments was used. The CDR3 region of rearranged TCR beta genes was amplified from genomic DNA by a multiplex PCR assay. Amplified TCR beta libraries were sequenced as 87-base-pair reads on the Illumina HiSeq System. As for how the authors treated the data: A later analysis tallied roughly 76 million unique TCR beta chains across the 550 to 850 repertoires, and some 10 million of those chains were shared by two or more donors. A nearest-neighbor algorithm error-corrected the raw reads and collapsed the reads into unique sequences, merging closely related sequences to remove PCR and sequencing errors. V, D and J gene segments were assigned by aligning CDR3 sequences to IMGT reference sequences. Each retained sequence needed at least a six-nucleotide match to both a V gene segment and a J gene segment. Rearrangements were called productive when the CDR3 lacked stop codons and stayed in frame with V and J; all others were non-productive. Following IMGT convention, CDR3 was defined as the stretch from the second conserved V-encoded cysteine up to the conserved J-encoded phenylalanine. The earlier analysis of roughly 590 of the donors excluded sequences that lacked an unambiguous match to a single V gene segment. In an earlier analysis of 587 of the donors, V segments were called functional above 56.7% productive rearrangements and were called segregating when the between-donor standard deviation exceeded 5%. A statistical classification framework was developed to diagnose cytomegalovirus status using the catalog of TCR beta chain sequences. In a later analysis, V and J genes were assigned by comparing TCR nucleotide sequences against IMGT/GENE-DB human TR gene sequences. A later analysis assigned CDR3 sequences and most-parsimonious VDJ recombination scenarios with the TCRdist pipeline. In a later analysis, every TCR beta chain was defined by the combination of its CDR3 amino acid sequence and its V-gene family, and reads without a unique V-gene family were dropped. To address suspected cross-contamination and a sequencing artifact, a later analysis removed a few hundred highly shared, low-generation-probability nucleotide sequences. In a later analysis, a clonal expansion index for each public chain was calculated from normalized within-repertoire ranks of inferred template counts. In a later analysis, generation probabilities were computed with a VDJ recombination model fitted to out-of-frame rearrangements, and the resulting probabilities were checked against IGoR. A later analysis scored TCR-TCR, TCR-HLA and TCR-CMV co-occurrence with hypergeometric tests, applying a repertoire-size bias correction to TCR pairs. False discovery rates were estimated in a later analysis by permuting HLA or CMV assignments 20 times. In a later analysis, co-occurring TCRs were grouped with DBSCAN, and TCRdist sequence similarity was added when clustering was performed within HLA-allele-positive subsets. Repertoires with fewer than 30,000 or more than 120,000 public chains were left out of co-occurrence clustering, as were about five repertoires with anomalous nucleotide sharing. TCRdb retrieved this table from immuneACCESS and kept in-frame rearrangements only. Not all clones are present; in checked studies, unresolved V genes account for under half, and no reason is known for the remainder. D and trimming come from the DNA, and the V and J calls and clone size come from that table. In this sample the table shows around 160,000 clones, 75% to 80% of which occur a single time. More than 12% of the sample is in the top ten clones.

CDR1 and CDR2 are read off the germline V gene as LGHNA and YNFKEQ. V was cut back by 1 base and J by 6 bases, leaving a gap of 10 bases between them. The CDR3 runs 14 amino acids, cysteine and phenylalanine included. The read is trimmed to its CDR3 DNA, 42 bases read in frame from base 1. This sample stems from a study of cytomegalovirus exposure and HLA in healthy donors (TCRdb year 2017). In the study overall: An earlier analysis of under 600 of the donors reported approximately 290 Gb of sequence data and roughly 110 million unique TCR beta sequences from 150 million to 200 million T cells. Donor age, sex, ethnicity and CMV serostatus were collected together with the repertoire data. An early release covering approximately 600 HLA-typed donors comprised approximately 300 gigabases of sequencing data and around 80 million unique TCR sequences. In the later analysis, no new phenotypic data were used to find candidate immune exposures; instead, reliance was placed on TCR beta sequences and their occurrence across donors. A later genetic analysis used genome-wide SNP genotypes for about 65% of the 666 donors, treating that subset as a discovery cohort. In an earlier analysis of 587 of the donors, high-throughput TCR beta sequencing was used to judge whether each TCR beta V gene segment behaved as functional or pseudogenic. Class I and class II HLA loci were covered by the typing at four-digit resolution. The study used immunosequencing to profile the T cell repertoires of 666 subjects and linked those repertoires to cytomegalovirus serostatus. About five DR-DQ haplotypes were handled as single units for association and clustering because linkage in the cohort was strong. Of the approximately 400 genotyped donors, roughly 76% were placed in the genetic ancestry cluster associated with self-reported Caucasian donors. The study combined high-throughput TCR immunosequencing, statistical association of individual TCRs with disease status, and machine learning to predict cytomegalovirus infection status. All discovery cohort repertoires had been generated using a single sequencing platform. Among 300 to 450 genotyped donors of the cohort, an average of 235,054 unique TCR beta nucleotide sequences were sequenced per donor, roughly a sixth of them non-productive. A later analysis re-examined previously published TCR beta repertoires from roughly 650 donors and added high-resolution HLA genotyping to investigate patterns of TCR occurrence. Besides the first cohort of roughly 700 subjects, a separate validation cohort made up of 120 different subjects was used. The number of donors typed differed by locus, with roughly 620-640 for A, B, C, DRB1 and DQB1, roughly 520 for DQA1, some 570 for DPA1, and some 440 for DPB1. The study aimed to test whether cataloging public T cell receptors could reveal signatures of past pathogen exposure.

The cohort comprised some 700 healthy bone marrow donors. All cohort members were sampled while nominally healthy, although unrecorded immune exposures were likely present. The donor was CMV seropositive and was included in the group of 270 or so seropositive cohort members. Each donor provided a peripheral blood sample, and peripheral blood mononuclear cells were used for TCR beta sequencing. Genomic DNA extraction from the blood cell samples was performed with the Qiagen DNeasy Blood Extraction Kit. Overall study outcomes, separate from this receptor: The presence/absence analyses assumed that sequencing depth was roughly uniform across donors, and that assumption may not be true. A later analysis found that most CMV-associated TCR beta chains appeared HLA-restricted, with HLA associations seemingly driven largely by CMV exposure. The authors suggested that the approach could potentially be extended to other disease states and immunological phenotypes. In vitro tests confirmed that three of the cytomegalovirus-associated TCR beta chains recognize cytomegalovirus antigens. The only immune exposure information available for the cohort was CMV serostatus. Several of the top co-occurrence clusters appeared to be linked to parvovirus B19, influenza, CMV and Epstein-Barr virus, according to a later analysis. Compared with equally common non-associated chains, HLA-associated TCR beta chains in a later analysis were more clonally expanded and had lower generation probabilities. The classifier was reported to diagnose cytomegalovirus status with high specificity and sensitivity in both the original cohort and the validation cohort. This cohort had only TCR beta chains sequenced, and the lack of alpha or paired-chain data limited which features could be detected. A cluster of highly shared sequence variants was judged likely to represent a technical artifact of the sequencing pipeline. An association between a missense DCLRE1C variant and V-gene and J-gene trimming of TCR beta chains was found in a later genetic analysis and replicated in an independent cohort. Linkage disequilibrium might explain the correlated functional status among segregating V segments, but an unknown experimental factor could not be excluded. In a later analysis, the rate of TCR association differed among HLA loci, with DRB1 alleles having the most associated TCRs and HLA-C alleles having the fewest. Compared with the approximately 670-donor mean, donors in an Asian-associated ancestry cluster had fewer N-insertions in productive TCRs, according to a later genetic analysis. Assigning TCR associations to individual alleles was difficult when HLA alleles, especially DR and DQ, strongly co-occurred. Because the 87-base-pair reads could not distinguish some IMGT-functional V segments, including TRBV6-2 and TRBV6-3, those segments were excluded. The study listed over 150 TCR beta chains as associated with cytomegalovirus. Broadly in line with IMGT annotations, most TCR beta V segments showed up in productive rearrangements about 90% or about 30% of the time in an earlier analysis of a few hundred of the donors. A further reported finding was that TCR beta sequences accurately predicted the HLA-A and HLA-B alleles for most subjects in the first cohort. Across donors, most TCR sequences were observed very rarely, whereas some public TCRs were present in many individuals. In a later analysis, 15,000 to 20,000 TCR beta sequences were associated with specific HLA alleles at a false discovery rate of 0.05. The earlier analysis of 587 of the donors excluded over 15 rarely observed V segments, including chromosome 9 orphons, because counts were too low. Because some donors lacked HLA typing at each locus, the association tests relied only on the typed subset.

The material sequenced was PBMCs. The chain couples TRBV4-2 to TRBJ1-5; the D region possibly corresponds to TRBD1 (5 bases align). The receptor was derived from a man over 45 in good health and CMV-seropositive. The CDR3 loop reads CASSQVRVGQPQHF. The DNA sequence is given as TGTGCCAGCAGCCAAGTCAGGGTGGGTCAGCCCCAGCATTTT.